What follows are 6 T cell receptor beta chains derived from one specimen sequenced in a study of T cell responses to AZD1222 COVID-19 vaccine. Libraries were prepared by immunoSEQ multiplex PCR; TCRdb keeps only in-frame clonotypes and omits some of them. The data hold approximately 160,000 clones, with 85% to 95% observed a single time. Specimen: peripheral blood, collected on day 0 of AZD1222 vaccination. The receptor set was obtained from an adult in good health.

The J gene is TRBJ1-2, the V gene TRBV15; 7 nucleotides align to TRBD1. The CDR3 is made up of 15 amino acids. The trim removed 1 base at V and 3 bases at J, leaving 5 bases unmatched. CDR1 is LNHNV and CDR2 is YYDKDF in the germline V gene (reference sequence). The CDR3 spells CATSRVGGGDYGYTF. The CDR3 DNA is TGTGCCACCAGCAGAGTCGGAGGGGGCGACTATGGCTACACCTTC.

This chain links TRBV4-3 with TRBJ2-6; D possibly corresponds to TRBD1 (5 bases). V shed 0 bases and J shed 0 bases, with 6 bases lying between them. CDR1 is LGHNA and CDR2 is YSLEER in the germline V gene. This CDR3 has 16 residues. In DNA form, the CDR3 reads TGCGCCAGCAGCCAAGATCAGGGCTCTGGGGCCAACGTCCTGACTTTC. It is translated as CASSQDQGSGANVLTF.

This chain uses TRBV6-4 with TRBJ2-1, with 14 bases identical to TRBD2. J was trimmed by 7 bases and V by 0 bases; bases with no gene match: 2. The length of the CDR3 is 16 residues. From germline, CDR1 is MRHNA and CDR2 SNTAGT. CDR3 DNA sequence: TGTGCCAGCAGTGACTCGACTAGCGGGGGGGCGAATGAGCAGTTCTTC. Amino acids: CASSDSTSGGANEQFF.

The chain has TRBV19 and TRBJ2-7; 9 nucleotides match TRBD1. Germline V gene data show CDR1 as LNHDA and CDR2 as SQIVND (reference sequence). Trimming at V came to 7 bases and at J to 2 bases, leaving 6 bases not matched to a gene. The CDR3 is made up of 14 amino acids. The CDR3 loop reads CASKKDRGPYEQYF. CDR3 DNA: TGTGCCAGTAAGAAGGACAGGGGACCCTACGAGCAGTACTTC.

This clone was observed a handful of times. The genes are TRBV7-9 and TRBJ1-2; tentatively, D is TRBD1 (6 bases). CDR3 length: 13 amino acids. CDR1 is SEHNR, CDR2 FQNEAQ, per germline (reference sequence). The ends were cut back, 5 bases at V and 8 bases at J, with 15 bases in the middle. In nucleotides, the CDR3 is TGTGCCAGCAGCCCTCGGGGGGGCGAAGGCTACACCTTC. This gives the protein CASSPRGGEGYTF.

The gene calls are TRBV2 and TRBJ1-2, with unresolved D. V lost 1 base and J 2 bases, leaving 26 bases between the germline ends. The germline V gene has CDR1 SNHLY and CDR2 FYNNEI. The CDR3 covers 20 residues. CDR3 in DNA: TGTGCCAGCAGTGAAGGTGATCGAAGTGAAATATCCAGCTCGAACTATGGCTACACCTTC. Amino acid sequence: CASSEGDRSEISSSNYGYTF.